The clone carrying this T cell receptor (beta chain) has just a few counts. Antigen unknown. MiXCR, run by TCRdb on the 5' RACE reads, gives a single entry per CDR3 protein. Seen here are some 500,000 distinct CDR3 sequences, about 13% observed once, and the top ten hold more than 12%. This sample was taken from a study of T cells after yellow fever vaccination. The wider study: Preparing low-cell-number fractions relied on SMART-Seq v4 Ultra Low Input. Regarding the study as a whole: A secondary response was less intense yet reached its peak sooner, at day 5 versus 15. A large majority of primary-vaccination clones showed up again after the booster (96% CD4, almost 90% CD8).

The CDR3 contains 14 residues. Germline V CDR1 and CDR2: SGHTA, FQGNSA. V lost 6 bases and J 1 base, leaving 11 bases between the germline ends. The origin of this receptor is a man aged 30-40 years who received the YFV17D yellow fever vaccine. The source material was PBMCs, sampled on the day of the yellow fever booster vaccination. The gene calls are TRBV7-2 and TRBJ2-3, with D perhaps TRBD1 or TRBD2 (5 bases each). In DNA, the CDR3 is TGTGCCAGCAGATGGGACCTTGGCACAGATACGCAGTATTTT. Protein product: CASRWDLGTDTQYF.